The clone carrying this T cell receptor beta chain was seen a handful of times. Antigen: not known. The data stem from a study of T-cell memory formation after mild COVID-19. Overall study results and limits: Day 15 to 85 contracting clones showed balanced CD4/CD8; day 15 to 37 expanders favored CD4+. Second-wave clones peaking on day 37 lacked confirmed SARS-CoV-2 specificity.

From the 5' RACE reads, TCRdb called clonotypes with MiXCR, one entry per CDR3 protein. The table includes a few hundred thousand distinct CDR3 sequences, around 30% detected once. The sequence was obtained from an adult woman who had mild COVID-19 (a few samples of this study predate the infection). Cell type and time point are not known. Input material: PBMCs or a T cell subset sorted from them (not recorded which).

The CDR3 protein is CASSGTVLNTEAFF. The CDR3 DNA follows: TGTGCCAGCAGTGGGACAGTCCTGAACACTGAAGCTTTCTTT. The chain joins TRBV6-6 to TRBJ1-1; the match to TRBD1 covers 7 bases. The germline CDR1 and CDR2 sequences are MNHNY and SVGAGI (reference sequence). With 5 bases clipped from V and 0 bases from J, the junction kept 3 bases outside the gene matches. The CDR3 covers 14 residues.